This T cell receptor beta chain stems from a study of blood T cell repertoires in COVID-19. Study overall: In each case, the material was cDNA or gDNA derived from T cells, B-cell-depleted T cells, or PBMCs.

The table came from immunoSEQ multiplex PCR; TCRdb's copy has only in-frame clones and leaves some out. The sample holds approximately 100,000 clones, about 85% seen once. Unmatched junction bases numbered 17, after V lost 11 bases and J lost 5 bases. From germline, CDR1 is MNHEY and CDR2 SVGAGI. The CDR3 contains 15 residues. V and J are TRBV6-5 and TRBJ2-5; TRBD2 matches at 7 bases. The sequencing sample was made of peripheral blood. The receptor comes from a man between 70 and 80 years old with acute or convalescent COVID-19. In DNA, the CDR3 is TGTGCCTGTTCAGGATCGGCCGGGAGGTTGGAGACCCAGTACTTC. Protein sequence: CACSGSAGRLETQYF.